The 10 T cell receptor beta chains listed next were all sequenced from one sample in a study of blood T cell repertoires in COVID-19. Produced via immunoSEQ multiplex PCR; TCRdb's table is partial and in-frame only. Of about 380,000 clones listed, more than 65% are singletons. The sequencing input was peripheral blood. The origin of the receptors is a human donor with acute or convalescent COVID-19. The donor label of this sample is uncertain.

The DNA of the CDR3 is TGTGCCAGCAGCAAATCTAGCGGGACTGTAGCCAAAAACATTCAGTACTTC. The encoded protein is CASSKSSGTVAKNIQYF. The gene calls are TRBV3-1 (or the pseudogene TRBV3-2) and TRBJ2-4; 9 bases match TRBD2. Germline trimming cut 5 bases from V and 0 bases from J; bases unmatched to any gene: 8. The length of the CDR3 is 17 residues. Germline V gives CDR1 LGHDT, CDR2 YNNKEL (reference sequence).

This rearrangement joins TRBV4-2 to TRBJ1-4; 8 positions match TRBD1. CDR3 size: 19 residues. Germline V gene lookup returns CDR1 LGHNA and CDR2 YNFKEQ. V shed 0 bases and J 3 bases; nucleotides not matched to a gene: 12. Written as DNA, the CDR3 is TGTGCCAGCAGCCAAGATTGGGGGACAGGAGCGGTGTCTAATGAAAAACTGTTTTTT. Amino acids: CASSQDWGTGAVSNEKLFF.

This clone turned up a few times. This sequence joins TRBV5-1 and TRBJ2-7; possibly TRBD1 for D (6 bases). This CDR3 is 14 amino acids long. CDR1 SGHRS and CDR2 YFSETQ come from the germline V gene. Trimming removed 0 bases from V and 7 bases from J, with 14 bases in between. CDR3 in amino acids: CASSLGAGAQEQYF. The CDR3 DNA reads TGCGCCAGCAGCTTGGGGGCAGGGGCTCAAGAGCAGTACTTC.

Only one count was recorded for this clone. This chain's CDR3 is CASSSRYGNYGYTF. CDR3 in DNA: TGTGCCAGCAGCTCGAGATACGGGAACTATGGCTACACCTTC. V gene TRBV11-2 combines with J gene TRBJ1-2; D not resolved. This CDR3 comprises 14 residues. Germline loops: CDR1 SGHAT, CDR2 FQNNGV. Deletions cut 4 bases from V and 2 bases from J, with 11 bases between.

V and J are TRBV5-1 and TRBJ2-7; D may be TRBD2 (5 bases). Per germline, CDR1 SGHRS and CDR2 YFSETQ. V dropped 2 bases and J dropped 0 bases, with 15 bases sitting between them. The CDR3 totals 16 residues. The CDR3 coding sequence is TGCGCCAGCAGCTTTCGGGGATCCGGGGACTCCTACGAGCAGTACTTC. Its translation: CASSFRGSGDSYEQYF.

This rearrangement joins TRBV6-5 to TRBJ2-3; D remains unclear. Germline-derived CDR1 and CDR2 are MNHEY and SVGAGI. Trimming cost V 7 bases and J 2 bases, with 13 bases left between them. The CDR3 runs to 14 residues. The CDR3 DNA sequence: TGTGCCAGCACGGAGAGGCGGTACACAGATACGCAGTATTTT. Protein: CASTERRYTDTQYF.

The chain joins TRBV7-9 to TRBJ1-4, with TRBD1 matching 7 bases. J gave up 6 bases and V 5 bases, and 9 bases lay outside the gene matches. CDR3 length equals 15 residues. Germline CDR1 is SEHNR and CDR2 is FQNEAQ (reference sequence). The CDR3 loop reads CASSPGTAQDEKLFF. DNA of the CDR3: TGTGCCAGCAGCCCCGGGACAGCTCAGGATGAAAAACTGTTTTTT.

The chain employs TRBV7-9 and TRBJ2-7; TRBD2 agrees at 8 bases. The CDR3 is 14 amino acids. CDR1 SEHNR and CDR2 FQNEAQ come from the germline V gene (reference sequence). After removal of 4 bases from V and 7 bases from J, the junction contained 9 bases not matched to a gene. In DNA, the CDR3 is TGTGCCAGCAGCTCTAATGTCGGGAGGGAGGAGCAGTACTTC. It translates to CASSSNVGREEQYF.

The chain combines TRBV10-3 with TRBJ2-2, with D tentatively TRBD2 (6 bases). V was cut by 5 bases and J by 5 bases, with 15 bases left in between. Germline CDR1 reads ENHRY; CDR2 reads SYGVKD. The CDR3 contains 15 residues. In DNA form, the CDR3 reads TGTGCCATCAGTCAGACTAGTGGGGGGACCGGGGAGCTGTTTTTT. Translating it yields CAISQTSGGTGELFF.

The chain's CDR3 is CASSFAGGTDTQYF. The CDR3 DNA is TGTGCCAGCAGTTTTGCGGGAGGCACAGATACGCAGTATTTT. The chain uses TRBV6-2 or TRBV6-3 and TRBJ2-3; 7 bases are a match to TRBD2. Germline V gene sequence: CDR1 MNHEY, CDR2 SVGEGT. The ends lost 4 bases at V and 1 base at J; junction bases unmatched: 2. This CDR3 is built from 14 residues.